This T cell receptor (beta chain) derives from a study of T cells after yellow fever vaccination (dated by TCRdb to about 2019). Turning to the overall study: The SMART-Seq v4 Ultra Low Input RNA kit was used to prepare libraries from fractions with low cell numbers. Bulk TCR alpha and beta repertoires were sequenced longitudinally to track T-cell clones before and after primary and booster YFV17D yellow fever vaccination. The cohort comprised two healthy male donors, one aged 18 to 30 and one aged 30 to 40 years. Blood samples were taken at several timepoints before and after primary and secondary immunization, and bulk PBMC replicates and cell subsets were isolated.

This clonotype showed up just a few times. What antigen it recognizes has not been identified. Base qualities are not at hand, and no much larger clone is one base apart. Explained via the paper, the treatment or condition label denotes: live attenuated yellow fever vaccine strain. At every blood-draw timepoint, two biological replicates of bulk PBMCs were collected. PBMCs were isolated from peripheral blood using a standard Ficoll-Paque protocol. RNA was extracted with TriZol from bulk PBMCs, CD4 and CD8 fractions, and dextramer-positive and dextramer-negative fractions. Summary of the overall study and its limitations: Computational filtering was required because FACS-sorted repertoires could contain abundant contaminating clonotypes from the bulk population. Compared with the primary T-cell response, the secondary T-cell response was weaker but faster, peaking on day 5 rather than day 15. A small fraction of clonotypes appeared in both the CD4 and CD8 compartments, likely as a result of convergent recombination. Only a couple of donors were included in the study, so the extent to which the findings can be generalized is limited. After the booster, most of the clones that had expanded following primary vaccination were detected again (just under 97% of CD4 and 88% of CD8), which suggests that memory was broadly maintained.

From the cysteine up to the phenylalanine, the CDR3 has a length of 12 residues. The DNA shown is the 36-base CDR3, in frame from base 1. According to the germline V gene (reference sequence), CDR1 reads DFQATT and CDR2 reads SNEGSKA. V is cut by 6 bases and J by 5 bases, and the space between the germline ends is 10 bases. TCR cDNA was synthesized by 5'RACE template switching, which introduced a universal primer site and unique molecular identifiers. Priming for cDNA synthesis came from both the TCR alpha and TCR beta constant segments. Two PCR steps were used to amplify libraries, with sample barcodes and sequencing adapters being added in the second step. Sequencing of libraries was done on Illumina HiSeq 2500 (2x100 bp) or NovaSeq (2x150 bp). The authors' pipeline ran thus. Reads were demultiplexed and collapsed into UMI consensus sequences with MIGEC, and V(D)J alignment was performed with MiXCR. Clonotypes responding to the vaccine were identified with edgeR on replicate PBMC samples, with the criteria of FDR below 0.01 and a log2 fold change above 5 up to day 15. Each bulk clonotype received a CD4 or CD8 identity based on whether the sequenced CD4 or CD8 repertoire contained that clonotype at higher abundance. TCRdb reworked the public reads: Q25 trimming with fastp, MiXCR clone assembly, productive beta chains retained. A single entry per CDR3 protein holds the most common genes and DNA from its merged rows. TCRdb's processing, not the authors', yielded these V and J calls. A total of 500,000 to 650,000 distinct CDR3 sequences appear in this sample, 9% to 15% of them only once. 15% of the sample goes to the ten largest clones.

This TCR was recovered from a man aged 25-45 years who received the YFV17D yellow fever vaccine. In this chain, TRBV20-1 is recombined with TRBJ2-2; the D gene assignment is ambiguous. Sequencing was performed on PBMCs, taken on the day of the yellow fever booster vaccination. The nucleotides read TGCAGTGCCACCCGTGGAACCGGGGAGCTGTTTTTT. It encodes CSATRGTGELFF.